The clone carrying this T cell receptor beta chain has a handful of counts. The table came from immunoSEQ multiplex PCR; TCRdb's copy has only in-frame clones and leaves some out. The sample holds around 250,000 clones, around 80% seen once. This sample was taken from a study of blood T cell repertoires in COVID-19. Those enrolled, adults aged 18 to 89 years, came from about two dozen US areas. The junction had 2 bases not matched to a gene; V was cut back by 1 base and J by 5 bases. There are 14 residues in the CDR3. Germline V gene data show CDR1 as KGHDR and CDR2 as SFDVKD. The receptor's source is a man between 35 and 55 years old who had been exposed to COVID-19. This chain connects TRBV24-1 to TRBJ2-5; 8 nucleotides align to TRBD2. Source material: PBMCs or T cells enriched from blood (not recorded which). The CDR3 coding sequence is TGTGCCACCAGTGATTTTAGCGGGACGGAGACCCAGTACTTC. It translates to CATSDFSGTETQYF.